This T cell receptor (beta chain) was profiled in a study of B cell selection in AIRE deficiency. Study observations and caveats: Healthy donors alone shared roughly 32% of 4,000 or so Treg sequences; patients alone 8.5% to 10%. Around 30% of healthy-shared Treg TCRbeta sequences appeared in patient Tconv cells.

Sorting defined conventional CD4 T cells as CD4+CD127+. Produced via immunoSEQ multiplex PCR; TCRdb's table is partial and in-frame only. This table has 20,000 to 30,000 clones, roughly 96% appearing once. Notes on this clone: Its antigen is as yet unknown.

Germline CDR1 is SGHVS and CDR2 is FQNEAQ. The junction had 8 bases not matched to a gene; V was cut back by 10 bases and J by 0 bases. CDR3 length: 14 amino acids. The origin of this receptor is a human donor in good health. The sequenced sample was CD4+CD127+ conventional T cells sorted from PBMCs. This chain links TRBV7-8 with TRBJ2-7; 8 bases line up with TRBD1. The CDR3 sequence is CATLVGTGSYEQYF. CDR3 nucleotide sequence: TGTGCCACCTTGGTTGGGACAGGCTCCTACGAGCAGTACTTC.